This T cell receptor (beta chain) was documented in a study of naive and memory T cell subsets (dated by TCRdb to the late 2010s). A note on the overall study: In the figure summarizing the skin biopsy and whole blood samples, ten or so blood donors, 7 tuberculin skin test biopsies and 3 saline control biopsies were reported. Usually PCR2 was run as a SYBR Green qPCR and stopped at a set threshold, although low-input samples could use end-point PCR (approximately 6 cycles) instead. What the authors observed across the whole study: The RNA-based method was acknowledged as potentially sensitive to TCR transcript changes with T cell activation and differentiation.

Ten or more counts support this clonotype. The clone's antigen remains unknown. Base qualities are missing; no much larger clone stands one base away. For whole blood analysis, about 2.6 ml of peripheral blood was collected from healthy adult volunteers into Tempus tubes, and RNA was extracted following the manufacturer's instructions. A robust, sensitive protocol for the amplification, sequencing and analysis of TCRs was described in the study, in which 3' ligation of a UMI-containing oligonucleotide to TCR cDNA was used. Total RNA was treated with RQ1 DNase, without cell sorting, prior to reverse transcription, with an input of roughly 1 to 1000 ng being targeted. Libraries were prepared from skin biopsies and whole blood so that pipeline robustness could be tested in samples in which T cells form a minority population. The library was generated by 5' RACE. TCR RNA was reverse transcribed with SuperScript IV using alpha and beta constant region primers for the blood and skin samples. The ligated cDNA was amplified by four rounds of PCR, in which nested alpha and beta constant region primers were used together with the SP2 primer. An oligonucleotide carrying the Illumina SP2 primer and a UMI was ligated to the cDNA 3' end using T4 RNA ligase 1. The 12-nucleotide UMI consisted of two random hexamers with an eight-base spacer between the hexamers to prevent hairpin formation. From the second PCR onward, the TCR alpha and beta chain libraries were handled separately, and dual indexing was used for multiplexing. After pooling, the indexed libraries were analyzed by capillary electrophoresis and sequenced on either an Illumina MiSeq or NextSeq. PhiX DNA at roughly 4.5-7.5% was added to the libraries to raise base diversity and improve cluster recognition. The study's own analysis went as follows. Demultiplexor extracted UMIs from read 2, combined them with read 1 TCR sequence, and split reads by sample indices. V and J genes and V-J junctions were identified by Decombinator, and each TCR was assigned a five-part identifier that included V and J deletions. UMIs were used by Collapsinator to correct sequencing errors and PCR amplification heterogeneity, so that a UMI-based abundance was obtained for each TCR. CDR3Translator converted identifiers to nucleotide sequence, translated to amino acids, and extracted CDR3 regions using terminal motifs. Error-corrected counts of alpha and beta TCRs from blood and skin were compared after being normalized to the amount of input RNA. In-frame beta chains were kept once TCRdb had trimmed the public reads at Q25 with fastp and called clones with MiXCR. Each entry is one CDR3 protein sequence, shown with its most common DNA and genes. TCRdb's processing, not the authors' own work, is the source of the V and J calls. The sample records about 22,000 distinct CDR3 sequences, 4% to 5% of which are singletons. The ten top clones hold under 9% of the sample.

V and J lose 5 bases and 2 bases, and a span of 7 bases separates them. The CDR3 covers 13 residues, taking in both the cysteine and the phenylalanine. CDR3 DNA only is kept here, 39 bases in frame from base 1. Taken from the germline V gene (reference sequence), the CDR1 and CDR2 loops are MNHEY and SMNVEV. The clonotype comes from a male donor in good health. The V and J genes are TRBV27 and TRBJ1-3; the D gene identity is not certain. The encoded CDR3 is CASSLKPGNTIYF. The sequence in DNA is TGTGCCAGCAGTCTCAAGCCTGGAAACACCATATATTTT.